The rows below give T cell receptor beta chains drawn from one sample of a study of blood T cells in healthy people across ages. TCRdb ran MiXCR on the 5' RACE reads and lists one entry per CDR3 protein. Of roughly 1.5 million distinct CDR3 sequences detected, approximately 42% appear once; the ten largest clones hold under 5%. The sequenced material came from blood. The receptors derive from a woman in her late teens or twenties in good health. CDR3s include the opening cysteine and the closing phenylalanine or tryptophan. A D gene is named only where the DNA matches it firmly. Clone size is stated in some rows and not others, as once, few, many or a class when expanded.

size,V,J,D,DNA,CDR3
.,TRBV5-1,TRBJ2-3,TRBD2,TGCGCCAGCAGCTTCGGGACTAGCGGATACACAGATACGCAGTATTTT,CASSFGTSGYTDTQYF
few,TRBV12-5,TRBJ1-4,TRBD1,TGTGCTAGTGGCTTCGGAGGACAGGGCCTAGATGAAAAACTGTTTTTT,CASGFGGQGLDEKLFF
.,TRBV20-1,TRBJ1-4,.,TGCAGTGCTAGAGGGGCAACTAGTGAAAAACTGTTTTTT,CSARGATSEKLFF
.,TRBV5-1,TRBJ2-3,.,TGCGCCAGCAGCTTCTACCCTTCAGCAGATACGCAGTATTTT,CASSFYPSADTQYF
few,TRBV12-3/TRBV12-4,TRBJ2-3,.,TGTGCCAGCAGCTTAGGATTAGCGCGGGCAGATACGCAGTATTTT,CASSLGLARADTQYF
few,TRBV21-1,TRBJ2-7,.,TGTGCCAGCAGCCACGGGGCTGCCGAGCAGTACTTC,CASSHGAAEQYF
.,TRBV19,TRBJ2-1,TRBD2,TGTGCCAGTAGTATTAGGCTAGCGGGCTCCACTCACTACAATGAGCAGTTCTTC,CASSIRLAGSTHYNEQFF
few,TRBV6-5,TRBJ1-1,TRBD1,TGTGCCAGTTACAGGGGAAACACTGAAGCTTTCTTT,CASYRGNTEAFF
.,TRBV6-5,TRBJ1-5,.,TGTGCCAGCAGTCATCAAGGACGGCCCAATCAGCCCCAGCATTTT,CASSHQGRPNQPQHF
many,TRBV10-3,TRBJ2-5,.,TGTGCCATCAGTGAGGTGGGGGCCGAAGAGACCCAGTACTTC,CAISEVGAEETQYF
.,TRBV12-5,TRBJ1-5,.,TGTGCTAGTGCCTTGGGGGGGAGCGGCCAGCCCCAGCATTTT,CASALGGSGQPQHF
.,TRBV6-4,TRBJ1-6,.,TGTGCCAGCAGTGACTCAAAGGGCGCGGAAAATTCACCCCTCCACTTT,CASSDSKGAENSPLHF
.,TRBV6-6,TRBJ1-2,TRBD1,TGTGCCAGCAGGTTCGTGGACAGGGAGGTCTATGGCTACACCTTC,CASRFVDREVYGYTF
few,TRBV6-5,TRBJ1-1,.,TGTGCCAGCAGTTACTCGTCCAGGGGAGATTCTGAAGCTTTCTTT,CASSYSSRGDSEAFF
.,TRBV14,TRBJ1-5,.,TGTGCCGGCAGCTTCACAGGTAGTCAGCCCCAGCATTTT,CAGSFTGSQPQHF
.,TRBV4-1,TRBJ2-1,TRBD1,TGCGCCAGCAGCCAAGACAACAGGGGATACAATGAGCAGTTCTTC,CASSQDNRGYNEQFF
.,TRBV2,TRBJ2-1,TRBD1,TGTGCCAGCAGTGAAGCACAGGGGGTGTTCTTC,CASSEAQGVFF
.,TRBV18,TRBJ1-4,TRBD1,TGTGCCAGCGCACCTGGACAGGGGGAAAAACTGTTTTTT,CASAPGQGEKLFF
.,TRBV20-1,TRBJ1-6,.,TGCAGTGCCTGGACAGACCAATATAATTCACCCCTCCACTTT,CSAWTDQYNSPLHF
few,TRBV6-5,TRBJ2-3,.,TGTGCCAGCAGTTATACTACTACCGGAGATACGCAGTATTTT,CASSYTTTGDTQYF
.,TRBV20-1,TRBJ2-3,TRBD2,TGCAGTGCTAGTCCCCAACGGATGACTAGCGGGTTCACAGATACGCAGTATTTT,CSASPQRMTSGFTDTQYF
.,TRBV7-9,TRBJ2-1,TRBD2,TGTGCCAGCAGCTTAGCAATGGGACTAAGGGCCTCCTACAATGAGCAGTTCTTC,CASSLAMGLRASYNEQFF
.,TRBV5-1,TRBJ2-5,TRBD2,TGCGCCAGCAGCTTGGCGACTAGCGGGATTCACAATGAGCAGTACTTC,CASSLATSGIHNEQYF
.,TRBV18,TRBJ1-2,.,TGTGCCAGCTCACCATCGCTTTCCCTCTATGGCTACACCTTC,CASSPSLSLYGYTF
.,TRBV10-2,TRBJ2-7,TRBD2,TGCGCCAGCAGTGATCGGACTAGCGACGAGCAGTACTTC,CASSDRTSDEQYF
.,TRBV7-6,TRBJ2-1,.,TGTGCCAGCAGCTTACGAGAGTGGGACAATGAGCAGTTCTTC,CASSLREWDNEQFF
.,TRBV2,TRBJ2-1,.,TGTGCCAGCAGTGATGAGGTCCTAACCTACAATGAGCAGTTCTTC,CASSDEVLTYNEQFF
.,TRBV20-1,TRBJ2-3,TRBD2,TGCAGTGCCGGGACTAGCGGGGGGCATTCAGATACGCAGTATTTT,CSAGTSGGHSDTQYF
.,TRBV5-1,TRBJ2-7,.,TGCGCCAGCAGCAAGGACGTGTTCGAGCAGTACTTC,CASSKDVFEQYF